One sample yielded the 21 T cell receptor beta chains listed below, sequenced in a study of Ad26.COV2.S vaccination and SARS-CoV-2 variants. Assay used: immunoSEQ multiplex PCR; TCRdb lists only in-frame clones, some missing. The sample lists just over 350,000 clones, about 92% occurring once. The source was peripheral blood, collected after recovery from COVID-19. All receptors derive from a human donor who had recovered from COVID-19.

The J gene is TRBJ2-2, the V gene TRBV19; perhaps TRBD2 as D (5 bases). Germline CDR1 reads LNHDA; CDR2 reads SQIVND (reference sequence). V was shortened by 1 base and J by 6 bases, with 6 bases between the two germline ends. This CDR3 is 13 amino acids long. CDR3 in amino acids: CASSIAGAGELFF. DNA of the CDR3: TGTGCCAGTAGTATAGCCGGGGCCGGGGAGCTGTTTTTT.

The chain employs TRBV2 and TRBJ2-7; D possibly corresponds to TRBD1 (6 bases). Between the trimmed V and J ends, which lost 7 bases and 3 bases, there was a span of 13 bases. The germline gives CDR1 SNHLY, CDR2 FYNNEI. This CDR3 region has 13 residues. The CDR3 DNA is TGTGCCAGCAAGGTGGGGGCCGACTACGAGCAGTACTTC. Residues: CASKVGADYEQYF.

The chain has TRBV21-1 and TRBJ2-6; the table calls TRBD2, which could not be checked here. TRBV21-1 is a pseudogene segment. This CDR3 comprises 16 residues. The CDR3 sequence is CASSKERLSGANVLTF. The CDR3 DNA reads TGTGCCAGCAGCAAAGAGAGGCTCTCTGGGGCCAACGTCCTGACTTTC.

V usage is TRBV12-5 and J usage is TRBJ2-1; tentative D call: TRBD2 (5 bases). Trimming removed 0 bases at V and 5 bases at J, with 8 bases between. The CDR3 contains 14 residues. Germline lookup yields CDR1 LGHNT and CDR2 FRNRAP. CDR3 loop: CASGLVLRDNEQFF. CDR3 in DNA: TGTGCTAGTGGTTTGGTACTGAGGGACAATGAGCAGTTCTTC.

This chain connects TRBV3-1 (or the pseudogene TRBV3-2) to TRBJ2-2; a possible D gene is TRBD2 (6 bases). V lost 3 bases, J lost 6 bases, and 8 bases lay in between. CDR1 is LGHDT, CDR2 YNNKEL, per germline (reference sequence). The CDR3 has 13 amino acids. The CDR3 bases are TGTGCCAGCAGCCATGGGGGGTCCGGGGAGCTGTTTTTT. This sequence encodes CASSHGGSGELFF.

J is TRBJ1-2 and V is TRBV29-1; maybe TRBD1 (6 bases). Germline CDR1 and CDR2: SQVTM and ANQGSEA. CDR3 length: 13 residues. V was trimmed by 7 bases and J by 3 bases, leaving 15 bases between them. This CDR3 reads CSARTVSDYGYTF. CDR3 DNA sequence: TGCAGCGCCCGGACAGTTTCGGACTATGGCTACACCTTC.

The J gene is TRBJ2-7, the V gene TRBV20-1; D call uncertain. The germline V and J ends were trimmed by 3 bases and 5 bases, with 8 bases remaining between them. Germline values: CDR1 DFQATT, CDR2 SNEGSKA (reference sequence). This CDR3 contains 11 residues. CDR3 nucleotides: TGCAGTGCTAGGAGAGTGGACGAGCAGTACTTC. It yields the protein CSARRVDEQYF.

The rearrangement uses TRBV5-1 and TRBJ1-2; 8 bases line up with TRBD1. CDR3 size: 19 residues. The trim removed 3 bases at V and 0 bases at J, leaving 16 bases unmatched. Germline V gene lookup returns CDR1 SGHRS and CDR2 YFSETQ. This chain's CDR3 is CASSSPTRPQGDTNYGYTF. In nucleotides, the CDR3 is TGCGCCAGCAGCTCCCCGACAAGGCCACAGGGGGATACTAACTATGGCTACACCTTC.

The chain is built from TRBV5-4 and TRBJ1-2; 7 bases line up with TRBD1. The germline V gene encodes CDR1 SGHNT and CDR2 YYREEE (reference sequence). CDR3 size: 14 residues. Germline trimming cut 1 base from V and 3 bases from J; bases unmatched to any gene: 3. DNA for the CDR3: TGTGCCAGCAGCTTGTTACAGGGGCACTATGGCTACACCTTC. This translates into CASSLLQGHYGYTF. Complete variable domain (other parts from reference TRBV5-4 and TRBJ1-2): ETGVTQSPTHLIKTRGQQVTLRCSSQSGHNTVSWYQQALGQGPQFIFQYYREEENGRGNFPPRFSGLQFPNYSSELNVNALELDDSALYLCASSLLQGHYGYTFGSGTRLTVV.

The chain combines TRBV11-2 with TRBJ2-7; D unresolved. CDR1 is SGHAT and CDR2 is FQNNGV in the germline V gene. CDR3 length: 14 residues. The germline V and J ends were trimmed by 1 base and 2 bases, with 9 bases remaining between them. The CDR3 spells CASSLGRTTYEQYF. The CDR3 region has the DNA TGTGCCAGCAGCTTAGGCAGGACCACCTACGAGCAGTACTTC.

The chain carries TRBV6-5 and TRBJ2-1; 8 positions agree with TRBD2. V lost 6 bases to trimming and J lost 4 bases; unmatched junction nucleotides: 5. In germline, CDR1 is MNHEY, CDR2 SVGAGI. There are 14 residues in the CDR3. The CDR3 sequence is CASSPGLVYNEQFF. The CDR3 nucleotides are TGTGCCAGCAGCCCGGGACTAGTATACAATGAGCAGTTCTTC.

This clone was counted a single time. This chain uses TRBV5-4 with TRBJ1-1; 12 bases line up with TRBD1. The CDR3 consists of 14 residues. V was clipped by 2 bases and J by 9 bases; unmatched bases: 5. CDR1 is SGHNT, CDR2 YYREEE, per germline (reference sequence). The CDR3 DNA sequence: TGTGCCAGCAGCTTAACCGGGACAGGGGGCAAAGCTTTCTTT. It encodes CASSLTGTGGKAFF.

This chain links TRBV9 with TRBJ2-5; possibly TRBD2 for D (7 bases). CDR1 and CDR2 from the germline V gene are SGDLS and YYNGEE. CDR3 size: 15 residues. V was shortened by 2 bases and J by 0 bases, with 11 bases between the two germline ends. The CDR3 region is CASSVRGGHQETQYF. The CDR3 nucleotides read TGTGCCAGCAGCGTGAGGGGGGGGCACCAAGAGACCCAGTACTTC.

The CDR3 nucleotides are TGTGCCAGCAGCGCCAGACCGACAGGCTACACCGGGGAGCTGTTTTTT. This sequence encodes CASSARPTGYTGELFF. This chain joins TRBV6-4 and TRBJ2-2; possibly TRBD1 for D (6 bases). The CDR3 covers 16 residues. CDR1 and CDR2 (germline): MRHNA, SNTAGT. Trimming removed 6 bases at V and 3 bases at J, with 17 bases between.

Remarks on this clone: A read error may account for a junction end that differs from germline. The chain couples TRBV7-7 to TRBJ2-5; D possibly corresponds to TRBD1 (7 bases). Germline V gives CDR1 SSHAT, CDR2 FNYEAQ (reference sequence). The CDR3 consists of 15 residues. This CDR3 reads CASSLRGTAKETQYF. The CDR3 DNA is TGTGCTAGCAGCTTACGGGGGACAGCTAAAGAGACCCAGTACTTC.

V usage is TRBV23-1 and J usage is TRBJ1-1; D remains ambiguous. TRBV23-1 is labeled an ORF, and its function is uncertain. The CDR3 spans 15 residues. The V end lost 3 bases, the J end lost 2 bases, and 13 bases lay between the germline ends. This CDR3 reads CASSHPLILNTEAFF. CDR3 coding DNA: TGCGCCAGCAGTCACCCCTTGATACTCAACACTGAAGCTTTCTTT.

The CDR3 sequence: CASRGGLAGNEQFF. The CDR3 DNA follows: TGTGCCAGCAGAGGGGGACTAGCGGGCAATGAGCAGTTCTTC. The gene calls are TRBV11-1 and TRBJ2-1; 12 positions match TRBD2. Germline-derived CDR1 and CDR2 are SGHAT and FQDESV (reference sequence). This CDR3 comprises 14 residues. With 6 bases clipped from V and 6 bases from J, the junction kept 3 bases outside the gene matches.

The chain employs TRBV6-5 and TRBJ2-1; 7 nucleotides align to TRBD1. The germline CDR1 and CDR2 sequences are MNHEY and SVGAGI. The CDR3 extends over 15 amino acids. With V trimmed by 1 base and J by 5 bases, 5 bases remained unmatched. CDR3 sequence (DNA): TGTGCCAGCAGTTACTATGAGGGGGCCCACAATGAGCAGTTCTTC. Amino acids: CASSYYEGAHNEQFF.

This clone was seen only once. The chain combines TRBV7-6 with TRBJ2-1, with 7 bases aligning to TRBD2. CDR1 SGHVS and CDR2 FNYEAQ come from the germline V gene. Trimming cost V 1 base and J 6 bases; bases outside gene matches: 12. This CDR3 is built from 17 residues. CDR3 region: CASSLGALRGRFNEQFF. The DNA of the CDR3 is TGTGCCAGCAGCTTAGGGGCCCTGCGGGGGAGGTTCAATGAGCAGTTCTTC.

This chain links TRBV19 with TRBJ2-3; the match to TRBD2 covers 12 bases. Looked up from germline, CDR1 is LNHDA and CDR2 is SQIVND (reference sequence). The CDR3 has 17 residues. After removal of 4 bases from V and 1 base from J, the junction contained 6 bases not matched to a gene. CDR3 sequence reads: CASSTLRTSGGTDTQYF. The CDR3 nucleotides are TGTGCCAGTAGTACCCTTAGGACTAGCGGGGGCACAGATACGCAGTATTTT.

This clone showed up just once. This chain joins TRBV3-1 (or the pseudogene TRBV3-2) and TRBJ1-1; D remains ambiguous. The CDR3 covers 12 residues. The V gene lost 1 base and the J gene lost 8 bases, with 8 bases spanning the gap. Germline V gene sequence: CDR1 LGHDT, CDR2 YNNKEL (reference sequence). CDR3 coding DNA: TGTGCCAGCAGCCAAGGGGTCTGGGAAGCTTTCTTT. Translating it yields CASSQGVWEAFF.